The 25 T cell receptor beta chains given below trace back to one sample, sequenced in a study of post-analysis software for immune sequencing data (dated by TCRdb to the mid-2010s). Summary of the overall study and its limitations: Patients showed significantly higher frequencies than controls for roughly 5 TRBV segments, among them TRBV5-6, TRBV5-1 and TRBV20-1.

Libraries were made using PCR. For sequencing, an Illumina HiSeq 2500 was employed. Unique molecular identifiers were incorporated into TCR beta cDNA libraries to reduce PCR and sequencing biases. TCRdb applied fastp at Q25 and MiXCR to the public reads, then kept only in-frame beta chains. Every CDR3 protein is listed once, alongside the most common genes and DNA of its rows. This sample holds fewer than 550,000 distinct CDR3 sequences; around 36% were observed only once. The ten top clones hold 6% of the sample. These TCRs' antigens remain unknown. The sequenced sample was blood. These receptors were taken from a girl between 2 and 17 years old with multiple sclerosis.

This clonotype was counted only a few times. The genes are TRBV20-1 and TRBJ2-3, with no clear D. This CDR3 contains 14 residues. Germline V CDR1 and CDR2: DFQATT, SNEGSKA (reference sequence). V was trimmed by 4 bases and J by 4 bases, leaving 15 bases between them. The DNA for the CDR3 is TGCAGTGCTAACCTTGCGCTAGTCGCAGATACGCAGTATTTT. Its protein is CSANLALVADTQYF.

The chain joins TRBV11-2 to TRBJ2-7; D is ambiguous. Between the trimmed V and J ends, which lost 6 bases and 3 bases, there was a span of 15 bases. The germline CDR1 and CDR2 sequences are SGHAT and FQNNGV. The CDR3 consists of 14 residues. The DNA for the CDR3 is TGTGCCAGCAGTCAATACGGGCAGATCTACGAGCAGTACTTC. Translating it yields CASSQYGQIYEQYF.

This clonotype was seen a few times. The CDR3 reads CASSPTGTGMNQGYTF. The CDR3 coding sequence is TGCGCCAGCAGCCCTACCGGGACAGGGATGAATCAGGGCTACACCTTC. The rearrangement links TRBV5-1 to TRBJ1-2; 9 positions match TRBD1. Germline V lookup: CDR1 SGHRS, CDR2 YFSETQ. After removal of 4 bases from V and 8 bases from J, the junction contained 15 bases not matched to a gene. The CDR3 sequence is 16 residues long.

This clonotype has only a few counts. Written as DNA, the CDR3 is TGTGCCAGCAGTATCAACAGGGGATCAACTGAAGCTTTCTTT. It codes for CASSINRGSTEAFF. The genes are TRBV6-4 and TRBJ1-1; the match to TRBD1 covers 7 bases. The CDR3 length is 14 residues. Germline CDR1 is MRHNA and CDR2 is SNTAGT. Losses at the gene ends were 5 bases for V and 5 bases for J; bases not matched to a gene: 8.

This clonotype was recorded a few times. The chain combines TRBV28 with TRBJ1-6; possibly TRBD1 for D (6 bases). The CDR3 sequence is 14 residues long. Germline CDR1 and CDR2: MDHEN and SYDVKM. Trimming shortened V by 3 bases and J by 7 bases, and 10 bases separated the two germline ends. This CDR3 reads CASSFSGENSPLHF. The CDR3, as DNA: TGTGCCAGCAGTTTTTCAGGGGAGAATTCACCCCTCCACTTT.

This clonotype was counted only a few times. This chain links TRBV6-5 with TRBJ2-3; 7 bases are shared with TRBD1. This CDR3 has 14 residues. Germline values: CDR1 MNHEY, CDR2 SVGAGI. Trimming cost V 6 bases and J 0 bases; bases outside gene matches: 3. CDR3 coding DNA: TGTGCCAGCAGGCTGGGACAGAGCACAGATACGCAGTATTTT. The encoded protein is CASRLGQSTDTQYF.

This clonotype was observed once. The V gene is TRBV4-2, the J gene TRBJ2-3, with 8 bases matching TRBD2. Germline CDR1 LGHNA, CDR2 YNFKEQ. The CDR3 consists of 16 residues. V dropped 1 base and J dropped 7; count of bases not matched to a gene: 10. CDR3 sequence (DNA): TGTGCCAGCAGCCAAGCCCAGCGGGGGTCCACTAATACGCAGTATTTT. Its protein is CASSQAQRGSTNTQYF.

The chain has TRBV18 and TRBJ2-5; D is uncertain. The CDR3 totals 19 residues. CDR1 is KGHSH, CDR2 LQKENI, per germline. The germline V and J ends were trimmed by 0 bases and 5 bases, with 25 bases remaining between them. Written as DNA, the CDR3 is TGTGCCAGCTCACCACCGAGAAAATTGGACCTGCTTGATTTGGAGACCCAGTACTTC. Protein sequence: CASSPPRKLDLLDLETQYF.

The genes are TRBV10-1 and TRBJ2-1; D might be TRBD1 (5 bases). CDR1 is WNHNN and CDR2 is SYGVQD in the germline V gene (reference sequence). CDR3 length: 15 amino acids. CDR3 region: CATTDSNSSYNEQFF. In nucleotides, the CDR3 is TGCGCTACAACCGACAGCAATTCAAGCTACAATGAGCAGTTCTTC.

The CDR3 region is CASSLYSYEQYF. The CDR3 bases are TGTGCCAGCAGCCTATACTCCTACGAGCAGTACTTC. This rearrangement joins TRBV7-2 to TRBJ2-7; D is undetermined. Germline V gene data show CDR1 as SGHTA and CDR2 as FQGNSA. With 5 bases removed from V and 0 bases from J, the gap between germline ends came to 5 bases. The CDR3 length is 12 residues.

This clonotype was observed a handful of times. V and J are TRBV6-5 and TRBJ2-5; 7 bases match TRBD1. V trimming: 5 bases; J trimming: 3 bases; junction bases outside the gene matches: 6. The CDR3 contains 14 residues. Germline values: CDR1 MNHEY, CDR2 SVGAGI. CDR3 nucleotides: TGTGCCAGCAGTAGACAGGGCTGGAAAGAGACCCAGTACTTC. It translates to CASSRQGWKETQYF.

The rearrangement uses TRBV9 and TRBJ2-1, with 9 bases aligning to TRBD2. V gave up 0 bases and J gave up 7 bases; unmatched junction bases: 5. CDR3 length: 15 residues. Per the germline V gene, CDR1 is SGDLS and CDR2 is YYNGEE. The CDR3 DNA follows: TGTGCCAGCAGCGTAGTAGCGGGGGCGGTAAATGAGCAGTTCTTC. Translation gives CASSVVAGAVNEQFF.

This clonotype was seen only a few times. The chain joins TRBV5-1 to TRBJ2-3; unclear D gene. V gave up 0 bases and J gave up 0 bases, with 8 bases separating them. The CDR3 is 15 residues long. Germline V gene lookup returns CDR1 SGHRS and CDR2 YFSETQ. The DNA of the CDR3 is TGCGCCAGCAGCTTGGAGCACCTCAGCACAGATACGCAGTATTTT. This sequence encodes CASSLEHLSTDTQYF.

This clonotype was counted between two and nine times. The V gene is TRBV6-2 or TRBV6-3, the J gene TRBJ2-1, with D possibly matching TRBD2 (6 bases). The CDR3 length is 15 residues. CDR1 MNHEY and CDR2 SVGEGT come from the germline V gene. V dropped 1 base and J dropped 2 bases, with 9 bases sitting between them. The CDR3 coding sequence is TGTGCCAGCAGTTACTACCGCGGGACCTACAATGAGCAGTTCTTC. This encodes CASSYYRGTYNEQFF.

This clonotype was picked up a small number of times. CDR3 DNA sequence: TGTGCCAGTAGTATAGCGGGGGGGCCTTGGAATGAGCAGTTCTTC. This gives the protein CASSIAGGPWNEQFF. This sequence joins TRBV19 and TRBJ2-1; 8 nucleotides line up with TRBD2. The ends lost 1 base at V and 7 bases at J; junction bases unmatched: 6. This CDR3 contains 15 residues. The V gene's germline CDR1 is LNHDA and CDR2 SQIVND (reference sequence).

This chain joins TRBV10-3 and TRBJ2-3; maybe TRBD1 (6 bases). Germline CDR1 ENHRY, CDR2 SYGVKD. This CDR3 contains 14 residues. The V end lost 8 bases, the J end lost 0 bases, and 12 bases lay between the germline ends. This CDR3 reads CAIGDRKSTDTQYF. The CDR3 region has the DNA TGTGCCATCGGCGACAGGAAGAGCACAGATACGCAGTATTTT.

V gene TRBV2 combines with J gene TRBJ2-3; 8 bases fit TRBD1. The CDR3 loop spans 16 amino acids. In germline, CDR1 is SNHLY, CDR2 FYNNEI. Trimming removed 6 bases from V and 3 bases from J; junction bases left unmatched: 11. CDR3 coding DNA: TGTGCCAGCAGCGCTGACAGGGGTTTATCAACAGATACGCAGTATTTT. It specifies CASSADRGLSTDTQYF.

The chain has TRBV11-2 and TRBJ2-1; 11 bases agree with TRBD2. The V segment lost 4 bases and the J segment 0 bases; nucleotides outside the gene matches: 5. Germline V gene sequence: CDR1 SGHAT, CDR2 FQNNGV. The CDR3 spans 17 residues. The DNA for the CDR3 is TGTGCCAGCAGCTGGACTAGCGGGTCGAGCTCCTACAATGAGCAGTTCTTC. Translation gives CASSWTSGSSSYNEQFF. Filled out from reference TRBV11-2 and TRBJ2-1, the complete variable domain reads EAGVAQSPRYKIIEKRQSVAFWCNPISGHATLYWYQQILGQGPKLLIQFQNNGVVDDSQLPKDRFSAERLKGVDSTLKIQPAKLEDSAVYLCASSWTSGSSSYNEQFFGPGTRLTVL.

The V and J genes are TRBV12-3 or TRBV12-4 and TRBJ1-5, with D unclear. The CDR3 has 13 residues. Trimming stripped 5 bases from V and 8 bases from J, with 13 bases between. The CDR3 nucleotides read TGTGCCAGCAGTACCCGCCCAAAGGAGCCCCAGCATTTT. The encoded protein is CASSTRPKEPQHF.

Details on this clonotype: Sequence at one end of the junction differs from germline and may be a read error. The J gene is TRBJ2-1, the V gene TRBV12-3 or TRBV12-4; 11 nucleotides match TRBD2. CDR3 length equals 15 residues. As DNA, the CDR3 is TGTGTCAGCAGCCCTGGGACTAGCGGAAACAATGAGCAGTTCTTC. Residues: CVSSPGTSGNNEQFF.

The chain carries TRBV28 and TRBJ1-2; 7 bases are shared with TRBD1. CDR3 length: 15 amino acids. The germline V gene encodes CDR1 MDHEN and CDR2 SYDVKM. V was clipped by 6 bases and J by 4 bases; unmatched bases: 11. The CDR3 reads CASSYSGQGGYGYTF. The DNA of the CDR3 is TGTGCCAGCAGCTATTCCGGGCAGGGGGGCTATGGCTACACCTTC.

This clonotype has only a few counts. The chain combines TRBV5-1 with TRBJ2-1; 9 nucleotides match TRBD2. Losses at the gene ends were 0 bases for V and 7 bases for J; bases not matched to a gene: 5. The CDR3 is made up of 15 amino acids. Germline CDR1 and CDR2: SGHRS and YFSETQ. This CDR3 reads CASSLVGGGVNEQFF. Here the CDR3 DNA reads TGCGCCAGCAGCTTGGTAGGCGGGGGGGTGAATGAGCAGTTCTTC.

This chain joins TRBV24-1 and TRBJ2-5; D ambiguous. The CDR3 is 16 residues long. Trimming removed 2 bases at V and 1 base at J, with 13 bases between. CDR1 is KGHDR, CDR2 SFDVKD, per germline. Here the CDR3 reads CATSDWGSSPQETQYF. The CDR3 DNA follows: TGTGCCACCAGTGATTGGGGAAGTTCTCCCCAAGAGACCCAGTACTTC.

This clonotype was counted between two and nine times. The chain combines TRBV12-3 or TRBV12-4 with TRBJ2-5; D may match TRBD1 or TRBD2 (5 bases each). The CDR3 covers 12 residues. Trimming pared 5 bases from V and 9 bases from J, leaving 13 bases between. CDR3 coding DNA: TGTGCCAGCAGTGGGGGTTTTGGATCCCAGTACTTC. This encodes CASSGGFGSQYF.

This CDR3 reads CSARFSGGPDEQFF. In DNA, the CDR3 is TGCAGTGCTAGATTTAGCGGGGGGCCGGATGAGCAGTTCTTC. The V and J genes are TRBV20-1 and TRBJ2-1; 10 bases are a match to TRBD2. Germline assignment: CDR1 DFQATT and CDR2 SNEGSKA (reference sequence). After removal of 2 bases from V and 8 bases from J, the junction contained 6 bases not matched to a gene. This CDR3 has 14 amino acids.